This T cell receptor (beta chain) was obtained from a study of a mutant IDH1 vaccine in newly diagnosed glioma. Study context: Radiotherapy, temozolomide, or both had been given previously, and both were given to most.

Using immunoSEQ multiplex PCR, the repertoire was profiled, and TCRdb retains in-frame clones only, with some absent. Of fewer than 45,000 clones in the sample, about 73% were seen once. Germline V gene lookup returns CDR1 SGDLS and CDR2 YYNGEE. Trimming stripped 4 bases from V and 0 bases from J, with 16 bases between. The CDR3 runs to 16 residues. Regarding time point: baseline, week 1 (first vaccination visit). The treatment denotes: pre-vaccination baseline after standard-of-care therapy. This receptor was taken from a man in his forties with glioma. Some clones in this sample may be carry-over from other donors' samples. Specimen: PBMCs, collected from a glioma patient treated with radiotherapy, temozolomide or both. This chain uses TRBV9 with TRBJ1-1; D not resolved. CDR3 sequence: CASSPTNPGLNTEAFF. The CDR3, as DNA: TGTGCCAGCAGCCCCACCAACCCGGGGTTGAACACTGAAGCTTTCTTT.